This T cell receptor (beta chain) was sequenced during a study of blood T cell repertoires in COVID-19. Across the whole study: Material from acute and convalescent COVID-19 was sourced from the United States, Italy and Spain. The analysed material was cDNA or gDNA that came from T cells, B-cell-depleted T cells, or PBMCs.

Trimming took 3 bases from V and 5 from J; bases not matched to a gene: 8. CDR1 and CDR2 (germline): MDHEN, SYDVKM. The CDR3 runs to 15 residues. Sequencing was performed with immunoSEQ multiplex PCR; in TCRdb, only in-frame clones are kept and a portion is missing. The data hold some 390,000 clones, with 70% to 90% observed a single time. The rearrangement uses TRBV28 and TRBJ2-3, with 7 bases that match TRBD2. The source is a human donor in a cohort sampled during active COVID-19. The sequenced sample was peripheral blood. CDR3 protein: CASSFAGEIEDTQYF. CDR3 in DNA: TGTGCCAGCAGTTTCGCGGGAGAAATAGAAGATACGCAGTATTTT.